The present T cell receptor (beta chain) was sequenced within a study of blood T cells in healthy people across ages. PCR was performed a second time for about 6 to 12 cycles using a sample-barcoded 5' primer and a J-beta primer mix. TCRdb used MiXCR to reprocess the 5' RACE reads, holding one entry per CDR3 protein. The profile covers about 800,000 distinct CDR3 sequences, with about 42% appearing a single time and approximately 18% taken by the ten largest. In this sample, this clonotype turned up a few times. Germline CDR1 and CDR2: SGHTA and FQGNSA. The CDR3 has 15 amino acids. Trimming stripped 2 bases from V and 4 bases from J, with 14 bases between.

The receptor's source is a man older than 75 in good health. The genes are TRBV7-2 and TRBJ2-5, with D possibly being TRBD2 (5 bases). Input material: blood. CDR3 region: CASSLSGIRAETQYF. CDR3 DNA: TGTGCCAGCAGCTTATCGGGGATCCGGGCAGAGACCCAGTACTTC.